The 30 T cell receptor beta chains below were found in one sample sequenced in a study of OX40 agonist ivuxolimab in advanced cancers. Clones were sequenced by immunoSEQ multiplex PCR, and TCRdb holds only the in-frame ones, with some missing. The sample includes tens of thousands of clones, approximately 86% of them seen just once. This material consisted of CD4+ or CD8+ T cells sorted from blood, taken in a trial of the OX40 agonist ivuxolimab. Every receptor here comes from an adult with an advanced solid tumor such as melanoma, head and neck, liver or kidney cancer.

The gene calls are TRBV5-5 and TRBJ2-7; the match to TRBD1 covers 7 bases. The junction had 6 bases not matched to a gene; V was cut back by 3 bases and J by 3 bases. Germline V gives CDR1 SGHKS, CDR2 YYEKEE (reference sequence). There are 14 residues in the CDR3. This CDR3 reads CASSSLRDSYEQYF. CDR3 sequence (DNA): TGTGCCAGCAGCTCCCTCCGGGACAGCTACGAGCAGTACTTC. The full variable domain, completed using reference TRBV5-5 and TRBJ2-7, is DAGVTQSPTHLIKTRGQQVTLRCSPISGHKSVSWYQQVLGQGPQFIFQYYEKEERGRGNFPDRFSARQFPNYSSELNVNALLLGDSALYLCASSSLRDSYEQYFGPGTRLTVT.

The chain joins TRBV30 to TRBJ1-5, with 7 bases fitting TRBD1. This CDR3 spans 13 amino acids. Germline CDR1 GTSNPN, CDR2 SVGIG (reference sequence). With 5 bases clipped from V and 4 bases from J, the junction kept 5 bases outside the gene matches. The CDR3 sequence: CAWEKTGNQPQHF. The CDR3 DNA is TGTGCCTGGGAGAAGACAGGGAATCAGCCCCAGCATTTT.

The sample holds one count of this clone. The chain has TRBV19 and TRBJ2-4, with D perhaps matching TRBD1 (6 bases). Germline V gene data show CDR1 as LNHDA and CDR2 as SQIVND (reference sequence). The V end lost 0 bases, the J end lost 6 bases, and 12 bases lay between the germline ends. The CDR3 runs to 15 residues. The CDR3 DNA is TGTGCCAGTAGTATAGACGGACAGACACGAAACATTCAGTACTTC. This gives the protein CASSIDGQTRNIQYF.

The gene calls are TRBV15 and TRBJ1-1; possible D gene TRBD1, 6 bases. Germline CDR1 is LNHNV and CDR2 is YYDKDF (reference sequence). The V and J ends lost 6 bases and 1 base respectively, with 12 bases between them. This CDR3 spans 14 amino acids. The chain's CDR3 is CATSPTGPNTEAFF. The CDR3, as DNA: TGTGCCACCAGTCCGACAGGTCCGAACACTGAAGCTTTCTTT.

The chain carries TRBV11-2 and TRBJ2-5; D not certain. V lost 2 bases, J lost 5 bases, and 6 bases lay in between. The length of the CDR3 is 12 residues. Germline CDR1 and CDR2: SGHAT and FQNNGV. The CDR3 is CASSLLWETQYF. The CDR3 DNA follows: TGTGCCAGCAGCTTACTTTGGGAGACCCAGTACTTC.

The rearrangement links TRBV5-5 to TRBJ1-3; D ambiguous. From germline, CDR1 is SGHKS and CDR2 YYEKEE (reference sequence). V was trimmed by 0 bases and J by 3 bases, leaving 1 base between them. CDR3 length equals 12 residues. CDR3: CASSLDGNTIYF. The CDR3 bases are TGTGCCAGCAGCTTGGATGGAAACACCATATATTTT.

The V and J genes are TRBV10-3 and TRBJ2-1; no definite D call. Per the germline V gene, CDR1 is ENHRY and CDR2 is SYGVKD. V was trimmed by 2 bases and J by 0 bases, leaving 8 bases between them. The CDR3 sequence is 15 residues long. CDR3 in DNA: TGTGCCATCAGTGAGAGAGCAGCCTCCTACAATGAGCAGTTCTTC. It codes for CAISERAASYNEQFF.

The CDR3 region has the DNA TGCGCCAGCAGTCACAACGCATCGCGAAAGACCTATGGCTACACCTTC. This translates into CASSHNASRKTYGYTF. The V call is TRBV10-1, the J call TRBJ1-2; D is unclear. The CDR3 covers 16 residues. Trimming took off 5 bases at V and 4 bases at J, with 20 bases between the two ends. Germline-derived CDR1 and CDR2 are WNHNN and SYGVQD (reference sequence).

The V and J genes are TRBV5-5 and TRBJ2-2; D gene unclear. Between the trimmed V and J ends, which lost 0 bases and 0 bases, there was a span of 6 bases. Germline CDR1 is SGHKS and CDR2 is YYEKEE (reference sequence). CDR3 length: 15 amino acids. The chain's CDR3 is CASSLVTANTGELFF. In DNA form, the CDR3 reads TGTGCCAGCAGCTTGGTGACCGCGAACACCGGGGAGCTGTTTTTT.

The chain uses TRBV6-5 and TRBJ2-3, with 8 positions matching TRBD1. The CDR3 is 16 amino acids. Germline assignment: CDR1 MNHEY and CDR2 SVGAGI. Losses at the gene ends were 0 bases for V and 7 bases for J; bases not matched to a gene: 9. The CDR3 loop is CASSYSRTGTSNTQYF. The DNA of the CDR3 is TGTGCCAGCAGTTACTCGCGGACAGGGACCTCAAATACGCAGTATTTT.

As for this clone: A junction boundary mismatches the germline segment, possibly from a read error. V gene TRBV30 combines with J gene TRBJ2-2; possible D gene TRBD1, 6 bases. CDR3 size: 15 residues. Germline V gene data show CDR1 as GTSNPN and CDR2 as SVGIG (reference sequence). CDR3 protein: CAWSPLGQNTGEPFF. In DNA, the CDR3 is TGTGCCTGGAGTCCGTTAGGACAGAACACCGGGGAGCCGTTTTTT.

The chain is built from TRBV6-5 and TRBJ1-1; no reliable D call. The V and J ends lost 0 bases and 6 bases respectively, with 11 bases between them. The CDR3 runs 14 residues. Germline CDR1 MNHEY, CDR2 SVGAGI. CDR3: CASSYSVNRAEAFF. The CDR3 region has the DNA TGTGCCAGCAGTTACTCGGTAAACAGAGCTGAAGCTTTCTTT.

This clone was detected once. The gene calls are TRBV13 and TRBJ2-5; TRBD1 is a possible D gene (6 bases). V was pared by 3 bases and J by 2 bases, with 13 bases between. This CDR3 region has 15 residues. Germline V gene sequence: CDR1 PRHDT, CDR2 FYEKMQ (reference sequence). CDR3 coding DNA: TGTGCCAGCAGCTTGGGGGCTATCCGACAAGAGACCCAGTACTTC. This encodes CASSLGAIRQETQYF.

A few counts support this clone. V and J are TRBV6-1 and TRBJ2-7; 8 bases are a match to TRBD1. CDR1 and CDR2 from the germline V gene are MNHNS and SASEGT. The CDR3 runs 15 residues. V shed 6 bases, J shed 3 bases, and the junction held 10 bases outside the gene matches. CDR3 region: CASSPPGTGYYEQYF. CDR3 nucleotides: TGTGCCAGCAGCCCCCCGGGGACAGGTTACTACGAGCAGTACTTC.

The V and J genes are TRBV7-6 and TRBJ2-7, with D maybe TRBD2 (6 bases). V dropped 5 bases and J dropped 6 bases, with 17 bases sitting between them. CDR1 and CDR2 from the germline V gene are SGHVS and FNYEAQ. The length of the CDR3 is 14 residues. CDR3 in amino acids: CASSPPSGASEQYF. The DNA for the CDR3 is TGTGCCAGCAGCCCGCCATCGGGAGCTAGCGAGCAGTACTTC.

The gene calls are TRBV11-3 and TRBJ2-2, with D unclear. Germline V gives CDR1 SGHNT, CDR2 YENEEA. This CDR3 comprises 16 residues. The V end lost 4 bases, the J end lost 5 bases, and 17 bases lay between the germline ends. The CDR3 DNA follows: TGTGCCAGCAGCTCCAAAGGGATCATAGGTACCGGGGAGCTGTTTTTT. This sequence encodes CASSSKGIIGTGELFF. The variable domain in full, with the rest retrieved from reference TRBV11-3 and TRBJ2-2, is EAGVVQSPRYKIIEKKQPVAFWCNPISGHNTLYWYLQNLGQGPELLIRYENEEAVDDSQLPKDRFSAERLKGVDSTLKIQPAELGDSAVYLCASSSKGIIGTGELFFGEGSRLTVL.

In nucleotides, the CDR3 is TGTGCCAGCAGCTCCAGGGGGGGGGCCCACGAGCAGTACTTC. It translates to CASSSRGGAHEQYF. The chain links TRBV7-8 to TRBJ2-7; D assignment may be TRBD1 or TRBD2 (7 bases each). CDR3 size: 14 residues. Trimming removed 4 bases at V and 5 bases at J, with 15 bases between. Germline V gene data show CDR1 as SGHVS and CDR2 as FQNEAQ.

The CDR3, as DNA: TGTGCCAGCAGCTTCGCAGGATACTATGGCTACACCTTC. As protein: CASSFAGYYGYTF. V gene TRBV5-8 combines with J gene TRBJ1-2; D gene uncertain. The V end lost 2 bases, the J end lost 3 bases, and 8 bases lay between the germline ends. Germline-derived CDR1 and CDR2 are SGHTS and YDEGEE. The CDR3 is 13 amino acids.

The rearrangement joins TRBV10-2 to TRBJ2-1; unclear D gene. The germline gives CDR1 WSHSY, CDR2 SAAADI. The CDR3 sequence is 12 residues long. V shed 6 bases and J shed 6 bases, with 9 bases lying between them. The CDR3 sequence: CASSHVSNEQFF. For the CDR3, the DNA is TGCGCCAGCAGCCACGTCAGCAATGAGCAGTTCTTC.

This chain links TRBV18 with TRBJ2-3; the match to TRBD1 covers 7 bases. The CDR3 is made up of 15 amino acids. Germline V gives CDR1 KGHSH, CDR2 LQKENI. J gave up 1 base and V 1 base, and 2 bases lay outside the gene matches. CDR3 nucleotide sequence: TGTGCCAGCTCACCACTCGGACAGGGCACAGATACGCAGTATTTT. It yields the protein CASSPLGQGTDTQYF.

The CDR3 DNA reads as TGTGCCAGCAGTTTATCGCTAGCGGGGAACAATGAGCAGTTCTTC. Its protein is CASSLSLAGNNEQFF. The chain carries TRBV28 and TRBJ2-1; 9 bases line up with TRBD2. V gave up 1 base and J gave up 5 bases; unmatched junction bases: 3. Germline assignment: CDR1 MDHEN and CDR2 SYDVKM. CDR3 length: 15 amino acids. The variable domain in full, completed from reference TRBV28 and TRBJ2-1, reads DVKVTQSSRYLVKRTGEKVFLECVQDMDHENMFWYRQDPGLGLRLIYFSYDVKMKEKGDIPEGYSVSREKKERFSLILESASTNQTSMYLCASSLSLAGNNEQFFGPGTRLTVL.

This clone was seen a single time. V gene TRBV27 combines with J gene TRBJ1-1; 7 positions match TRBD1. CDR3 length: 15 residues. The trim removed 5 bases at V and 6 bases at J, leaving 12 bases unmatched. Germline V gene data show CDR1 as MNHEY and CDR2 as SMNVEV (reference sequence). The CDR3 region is CASSPFGQVGPEAFF. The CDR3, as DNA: TGTGCCAGCAGTCCATTCGGACAGGTGGGCCCTGAAGCTTTCTTT.

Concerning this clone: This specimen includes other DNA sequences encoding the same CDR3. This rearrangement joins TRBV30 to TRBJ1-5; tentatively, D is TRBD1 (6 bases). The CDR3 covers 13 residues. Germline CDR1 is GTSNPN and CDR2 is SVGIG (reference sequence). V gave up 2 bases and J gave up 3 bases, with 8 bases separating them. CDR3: CAWSKGDNQPQHF. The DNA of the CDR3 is TGTGCCTGGAGTAAGGGGGACAATCAGCCCCAGCATTTT.

CDR3 protein: CASSPSTGTPGNTIYF. CDR3 DNA sequence: TGCGCCAGCAGCCCGTCCACCGGGACCCCCGGAAACACCATATATTTT. The chain links TRBV5-1 to TRBJ1-3; the D gene is possibly TRBD1 (5 bases). CDR1 is SGHRS and CDR2 is YFSETQ in the germline V gene. V was shortened by 4 bases and J by 4 bases, with 18 bases between the two germline ends. The CDR3 totals 16 residues.

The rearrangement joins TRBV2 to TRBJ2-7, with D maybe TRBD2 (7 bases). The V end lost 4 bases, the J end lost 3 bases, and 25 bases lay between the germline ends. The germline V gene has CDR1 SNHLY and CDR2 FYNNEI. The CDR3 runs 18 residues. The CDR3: CASSGGGIPGTSFYEQYF. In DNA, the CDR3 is TGTGCCAGCAGTGGGGGGGGGATACCCGGGACATCGTTCTACGAGCAGTACTTC.

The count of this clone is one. The CDR3 DNA is TGTGCCATCAGTGAGCGGGACACTAAATATCAGCCCCAGCATTTT. This codes for CAISERDTKYQPQHF. The V call is TRBV10-3, the J call TRBJ1-5; maybe TRBD1 (6 bases). Germline assignment: CDR1 ENHRY and CDR2 SYGVKD. The V and J ends lost 2 bases and 5 bases respectively, with 13 bases between them. The CDR3 covers 15 residues.

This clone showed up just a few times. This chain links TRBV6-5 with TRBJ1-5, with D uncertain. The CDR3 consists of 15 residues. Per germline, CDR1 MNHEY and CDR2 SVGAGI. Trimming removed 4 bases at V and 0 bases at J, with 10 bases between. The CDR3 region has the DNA TGTGCCAGCAGTTTCAGTAGCTTTAGCAATCAGCCCCAGCATTTT. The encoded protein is CASSFSSFSNQPQHF.

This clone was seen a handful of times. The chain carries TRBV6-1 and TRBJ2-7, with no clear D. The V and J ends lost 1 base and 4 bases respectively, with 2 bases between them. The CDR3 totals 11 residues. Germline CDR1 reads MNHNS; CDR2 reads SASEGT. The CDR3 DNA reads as TGTGCCAGCAGTGAAGGGTACGAGCAGTACTTC. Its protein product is CASSEGYEQYF.

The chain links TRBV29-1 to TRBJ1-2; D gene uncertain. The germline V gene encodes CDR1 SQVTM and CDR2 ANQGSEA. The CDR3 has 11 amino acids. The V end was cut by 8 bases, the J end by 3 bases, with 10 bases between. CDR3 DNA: TGCAGCACTGGGGAGGACTATGGCTACACCTTC. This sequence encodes CSTGEDYGYTF.

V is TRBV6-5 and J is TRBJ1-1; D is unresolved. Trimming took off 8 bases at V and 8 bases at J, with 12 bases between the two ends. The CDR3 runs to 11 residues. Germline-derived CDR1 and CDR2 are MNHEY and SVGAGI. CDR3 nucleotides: TGTGCCAGCCGGGGTCAAGGGGAAGCTTTCTTT. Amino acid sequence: CASRGQGEAFF.